Described below is a single TCR beta chain sequence and its context. The data belong to a study of blood T cell repertoires in COVID-19. Overall study: Samples came from the United States, Italy and Spain, spanning acute and convalescent COVID-19. PBMCs, B-cell-depleted T cells, or T cells provided the cDNA or gDNA that made up the material.

This CDR3 comprises 15 residues. Looked up from germline, CDR1 is SGHRS and CDR2 is YFSETQ. V was clipped by 4 bases and J by 4 bases; unmatched bases: 6. How the authors handled the data: The assay estimated nucleated cells by amplifying reference gene primers. Measured with immunoSEQ multiplex PCR; TCRdb has only the in-frame clones, and not every one. The D gene and trimming were derived from the DNA, and the V and J assignments and clone size from that table. The sample holds roughly 150,000 clones; more than 65% are singletons and the top ten take 5.5% to 8%. The V gene is TRBV5-1, the J gene TRBJ1-2; 11 bases agree with TRBD1. The sequencing sample was made of peripheral blood. The receptor comes from a woman in her 50s in a cohort sampled during active or convalescent COVID-19. The CDR3 DNA follows: TGCGCCAGCAGCAACGGGACAGGGGGTATCTATGGCTACACCTTC. Residues: CASSNGTGGIYGYTF. The full variable domain, completed using reference TRBV5-1 and TRBJ1-2, is KAGVTQTPRYLIKTRGQQVTLSCSPISGHRSVSWYQQTPGQGLQFLFEYFSETQRNKGNFPGRFSGRQFSNSRSEMNVSTLELGDSALYLCASSNGTGGIYGYTFGSGTRLTVV.